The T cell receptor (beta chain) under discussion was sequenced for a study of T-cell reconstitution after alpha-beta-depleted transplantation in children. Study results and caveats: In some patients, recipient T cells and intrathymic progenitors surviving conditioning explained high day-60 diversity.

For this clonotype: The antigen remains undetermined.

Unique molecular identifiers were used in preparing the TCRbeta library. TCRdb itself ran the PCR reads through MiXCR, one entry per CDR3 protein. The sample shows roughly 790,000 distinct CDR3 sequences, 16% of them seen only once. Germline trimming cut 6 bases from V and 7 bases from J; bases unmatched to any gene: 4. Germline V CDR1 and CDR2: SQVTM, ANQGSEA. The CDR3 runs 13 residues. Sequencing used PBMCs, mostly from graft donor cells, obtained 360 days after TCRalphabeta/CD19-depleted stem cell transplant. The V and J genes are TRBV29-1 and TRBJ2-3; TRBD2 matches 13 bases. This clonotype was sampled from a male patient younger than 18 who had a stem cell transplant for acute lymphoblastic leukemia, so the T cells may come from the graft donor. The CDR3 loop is CSVRTSGSYTQYF. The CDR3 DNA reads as TGCAGCGTAAGGACTAGCGGGAGTTATACGCAGTATTTT.